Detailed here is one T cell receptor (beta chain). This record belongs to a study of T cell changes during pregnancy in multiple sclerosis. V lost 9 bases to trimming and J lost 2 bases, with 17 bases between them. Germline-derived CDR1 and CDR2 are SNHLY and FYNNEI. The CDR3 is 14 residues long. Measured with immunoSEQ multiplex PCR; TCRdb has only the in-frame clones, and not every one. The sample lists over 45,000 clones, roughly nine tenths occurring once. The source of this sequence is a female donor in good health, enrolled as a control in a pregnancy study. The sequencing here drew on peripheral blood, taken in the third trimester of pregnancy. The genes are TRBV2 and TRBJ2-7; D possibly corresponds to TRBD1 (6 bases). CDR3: CASAPRTVTYEQYF. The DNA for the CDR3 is TGTGCCAGTGCCCCACGGACAGTCACCTACGAGCAGTACTTC.